This T cell receptor beta chain was documented in a study of blood T cell repertoires in COVID-19. Profiled with immunoSEQ multiplex PCR; TCRdb holds only in-frame clones, not every one. The sample holds fewer than 35,000 clones, roughly 89% seen once. The J segment lost 5 bases and the V segment lost 4 bases, leaving 4 bases of the junction unmatched. This CDR3 spans 14 amino acids. Germline CDR1 SNHLY, CDR2 FYNNEI. This sequence joins TRBV2 and TRBJ2-1, with 8 bases lining up with TRBD1. The TCR was taken from a man between 65 and 85 years old with active COVID-19. Material for sequencing was peripheral blood. CDR3 residues: CASSGQGANNEQFF. The CDR3 nucleotides read TGTGCCAGCAGTGGGCAGGGGGCTAACAATGAGCAGTTCTTC.